The next 19 T cell receptor beta chains were all read from a single sample in a study of T cells in Graves' hyperthyroidism and ophthalmopathy. TCR beta CDR3 regions were amplified from RNA transcripts. HTBI primers were the set used in a first-round RT-PCR of the TCR CDR3. In TCRdb, the multiplex PCR reads were re-called with MiXCR into one record per CDR3 protein. The data show approximately 620,000 distinct CDR3 sequences, over 11% seen once. Material for sequencing was blood. The source of these receptors is a woman in her thirties with Graves' hyperthyroidism that later progressed to Graves' ophthalmopathy.

This clonotype was found a few times. V gene TRBV20-1 combines with J gene TRBJ2-1; the D is unclear. The CDR3 extends over 11 amino acids. Germline V gene sequence: CDR1 DFQATT, CDR2 SNEGSKA (reference sequence). V was trimmed by 0 bases and J by 12 bases, leaving 9 bases between them. In DNA form, the CDR3 reads TGCAGTGCTAGAGATAGTCCGGGGCAGTTCTTC. As protein: CSARDSPGQFF.

To note about this clonotype: Compared with germline, one end of the junction differs, possibly owing to a read error. The chain is built from TRBV6-5 and TRBJ2-2, with 11 nucleotides matching TRBD1. The CDR3 covers 17 residues. CDR1 is MNHEY, CDR2 SVGAGI, per germline. CDR3 region: CAGSYPGQGAHTGELFF. The CDR3 region has the DNA TGTGCCGGCAGTTATCCAGGACAGGGGGCGCACACCGGGGAGCTGTTTTTT.

This clonotype was counted at least ten times. The chain couples TRBV7-9 to TRBJ2-7; 13 nucleotides align to TRBD2. The CDR3 totals 17 residues. The junction had 4 bases not matched to a gene; V was cut back by 2 bases and J by 0 bases. Germline CDR1 reads SEHNR; CDR2 reads FQNEAQ (reference sequence). This chain's CDR3 is CASSLPTSGGSSYEQYF. The CDR3 coding sequence is TGTGCCAGCAGCTTACCGACTAGCGGGGGGAGCTCCTACGAGCAGTACTTC.

This clonotype was counted ten times or more. The chain combines TRBV18 with TRBJ1-4; D is uncertain. V was pared by 8 bases and J by 4 bases, with 11 bases between. The CDR3 runs 13 residues. Per the germline V gene, CDR1 is KGHSH and CDR2 is LQKENI. The CDR3 bases are TGTGCCAGCGTCAGGAGCCTTAATGAAAAACTGTTTTTT. Protein sequence: CASVRSLNEKLFF.

This clonotype has ten or more counts. The gene calls are TRBV19 and TRBJ1-1, with 9 bases that match TRBD1. Trimming at V came to 3 bases and at J to 1 base, leaving 12 bases not matched to a gene. The germline CDR1 and CDR2 sequences are LNHDA and SQIVND (reference sequence). The CDR3 loop spans 18 amino acids. Here the CDR3 DNA reads TGTGCCAGTAGTATTTTACCGGGACAGGGAAGGAGGAACACTGAAGCTTTCTTT. Amino acids: CASSILPGQGRRNTEAFF.

This clonotype was observed many times. This sequence joins TRBV24-1 and TRBJ2-6; 7 nucleotides agree with TRBD1. CDR1 is KGHDR and CDR2 is SFDVKD in the germline V gene. The ends lost 3 bases at V and 0 bases at J; junction bases unmatched: 7. The CDR3 runs 18 residues. The CDR3 DNA follows: TGTGCCACCAGTGATGGAAAGGGGGCTTACTCTGGGGCCAACGTCCTGACTTTC. This encodes CATSDGKGAYSGANVLTF.

This chain uses TRBV20-1 with TRBJ1-2; D is ambiguous. In germline, CDR1 is DFQATT, CDR2 SNEGSKA (reference sequence). The V and J ends lost 6 bases and 4 bases respectively, with 21 bases between them. The CDR3 extends over 15 amino acids. CDR3 in DNA: TGCAGTGCCATTTCAACACCTCCGACCTTCTATGGCTACACCTTC. This encodes CSAISTPPTFYGYTF.

This clonotype was counted between two and nine times. A read error may explain this, as a much larger clone is one base away. As the CDR3 is not closed by the conserved phenylalanine or tryptophan, this likely results from a read error. The V call is TRBV20-1, the J call TRBJ1-5; weak D call: TRBD1 (6 bases). The germline V gene has CDR1 DFQATT and CDR2 SNEGSKA (reference sequence). This CDR3 is built from 12 residues. Trimming removed 5 bases from V and 4 bases from J, with 9 bases in between. This chain's CDR3 is CSARGGNQPQHL. The CDR3 DNA sequence: TGCAGTGCTCGAGGGGGTAATCAGCCCCAGCATCTT.

This clonotype appeared many times. The junction shows a germline mismatch at one end, possibly a read error. The rearrangement joins TRBV11-3 to TRBJ2-1; maybe TRBD1 (6 bases). Germline values: CDR1 SGHNT, CDR2 YENEEA. This CDR3 contains 16 residues. CDR3 sequence reads: CASSVEGVGSYNEQFF. CDR3 DNA: TGTGCCAGCAGCGTAGAGGGGGTCGGCTCCTACAATGAGCAGTTCTTC. The full variable domain, completed using reference TRBV11-3 and TRBJ2-1, is EAGVVQSPRYKIIEKKQPVAFWCNPISGHNTLYWYLQNLGQGPELLIRYENEEAVDDSQLPKDRFSAERLKGVDSTLKIQPAELGDSAVYLCASSVEGVGSYNEQFFGPGTRLTVL.

This clonotype was detected a few times. It may be a read error: a sequence one base away is much more abundant. The genes are TRBV20-1 and TRBJ2-7, with D hard to call. Per germline, CDR1 DFQATT and CDR2 SNEGSKA (reference sequence). The CDR3 has 11 amino acids. Trimming took 0 bases from V and 2 from J, leaving 2 bases between them. CDR3 in DNA: TGCAGTGCTAGAGATGCCTACGAGCAGTACTTC. This translates into CSARDAYEQYF.

At least ten counts were recorded for this clonotype. This chain connects TRBV6-1 to TRBJ2-7; 7 bases are shared with TRBD1. The junction had 5 bases not matched to a gene; V was cut back by 5 bases and J by 1 base. Looked up from germline, CDR1 is MNHNS and CDR2 is SASEGT. This CDR3 spans 14 amino acids. The CDR3 DNA reads as TGTGCCAGCAGTCACGGGGACAGTTCCTACGAGCAGTACTTC. The encoded protein is CASSHGDSSYEQYF.

Details on this clonotype: Since a much larger clone is just one base distant, this may be a read error. This chain links TRBV2 with TRBJ1-1; D ambiguous. Germline V lookup: CDR1 SNHLY, CDR2 FYNNEI. This CDR3 has 11 amino acids. CDR3 sequence (DNA): TGTGCCAGCGCTTGGAACACTGGAGCTTTCTTT. Translating it yields CASAWNTGAFF.

This clonotype has a count of ten or more. The chain employs TRBV19 and TRBJ2-1; 9 bases fit TRBD2. The V gene's germline CDR1 is LNHDA and CDR2 SQIVND (reference sequence). V lost 1 base and J lost 9; bases outside the gene matches: 4. This CDR3 has 14 residues. CDR3 bases: TGTGCCAGTAGTATAGTAGCGGGAGCGGGTGAGCAGTTCTTC. It codes for CASSIVAGAGEQFF. Variable domain in full (rest from reference TRBV19 and TRBJ2-1): DGGITQSPKYLFRKEGQNVTLSCEQNLNHDAMYWYRQDPGQGLRLIYYSQIVNDFQKGDIAEGYSVSREKKESFPLTVTSAQKNPTAFYLCASSIVAGAGEQFFGPGTRLTVL.

This clonotype has at least ten counts. This rearrangement joins TRBV29-1 to TRBJ2-2, with 7 bases identical to TRBD1. Germline lookup yields CDR1 SQVTM and CDR2 ANQGSEA. V trimming: 6 bases; J trimming: 4 bases; junction bases outside the gene matches: 2. The CDR3 length is 12 residues. This chain's CDR3 is CSVPGGTGELFF. The CDR3 DNA reads TGCAGCGTACCAGGGGGCACCGGGGAGCTGTTTTTT.

This clonotype was observed at least ten times. The chain employs TRBV6-1 and TRBJ1-1; 8 positions agree with TRBD1. The CDR3 totals 14 residues. The V gene end was trimmed by 5 bases and the J gene end by 3 bases; junction bases not matched to a gene: 5. CDR1 MNHNS and CDR2 SASEGT come from the germline V gene. The CDR3 is CASSKTGEHTEAFF. In DNA form, the CDR3 reads TGTGCCAGCAGTAAGACAGGGGAGCACACTGAAGCTTTCTTT.

This clonotype was found many times. The chain uses TRBV7-8 and TRBJ1-2; no reliable D call. Germline-derived CDR1 and CDR2 are SGHVS and FQNEAQ. V was cut by 5 bases and J by 4 bases, with 11 bases left in between. The CDR3 sequence is 13 residues long. Here the CDR3 reads CASSPDLGYGYTF. Written as DNA, the CDR3 is TGTGCCAGCAGCCCAGACCTGGGCTATGGCTACACCTTC.

This clonotype was counted between two and nine times. The V and J genes are TRBV7-9 and TRBJ2-2, with 12 bases fitting TRBD2. There are 16 residues in the CDR3. Germline V lookup: CDR1 SEHNR, CDR2 FQNEAQ (reference sequence). V lost 2 bases, J lost 4 bases, and 2 bases stayed unmatched. This CDR3 reads CASSLLLAGGTGELFF. As DNA, the CDR3 is TGTGCCAGCAGCTTATTACTAGCGGGAGGCACCGGGGAGCTGTTTTTT.

V is TRBV30 and J is TRBJ2-7; 8 bases are a match to TRBD2. Germline CDR1 is GTSNPN and CDR2 is SVGIG (reference sequence). The CDR3 covers 15 residues. Unmatched junction bases numbered 6, after V lost 0 bases and J lost 2 bases. CDR3 residues: CAWSVPTSGPYEQYF. Here the CDR3 DNA reads TGTGCCTGGAGTGTACCTACTAGCGGCCCCTACGAGCAGTACTTC.

The V gene is TRBV14, the J gene TRBJ2-5; 8 bases match TRBD1. The CDR3 totals 12 residues. Germline trimming cut 4 bases from V and 8 bases from J; bases unmatched to any gene: 3. Germline V gene data show CDR1 as SGHDN and CDR2 as FVKESK. In DNA form, the CDR3 reads TGTGCCAGCAGCCGACAGGGGACCACCCAGTACTTC. This sequence encodes CASSRQGTTQYF.